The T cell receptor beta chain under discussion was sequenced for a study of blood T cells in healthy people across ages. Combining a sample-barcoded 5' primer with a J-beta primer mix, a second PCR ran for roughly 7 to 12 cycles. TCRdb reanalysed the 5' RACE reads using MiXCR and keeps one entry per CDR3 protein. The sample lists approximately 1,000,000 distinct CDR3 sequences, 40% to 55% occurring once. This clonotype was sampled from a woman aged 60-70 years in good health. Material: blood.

CDR3 sequence (DNA): TGCGCCAGCAGCTTCGGGGGAGAGGCTCTCGAGCAGTACTTC. This codes for CASSFGGEALEQYF. This chain connects TRBV5-1 to TRBJ2-7; a possible D gene is TRBD2 (6 bases). Germline V gives CDR1 SGHRS, CDR2 YFSETQ. V shed 2 bases and J shed 6 bases, with 15 bases lying between them. The CDR3 runs to 14 residues.